This T cell receptor beta chain appears in the sequencing data of a study of blood T cell repertoires in COVID-19. In the original analysis: The authors estimated nucleated cell counts from reference gene primer amplification. Sequencing was performed with immunoSEQ multiplex PCR; in TCRdb, only in-frame clones are kept and a portion is missing. Clone size and V and J calls were adopted from that table, with D and trimming inferred from the DNA. The repertoire consists of 150,000 to 200,000 clones, with around 87% occurring once and the leading ten covering about 2.5%. This CDR3 region has 16 residues. CDR1 and CDR2 from the germline V gene are KGHSH and LQKENI. Trimming cost V 2 bases and J 1 base; bases outside gene matches: 7.

This chain uses TRBV18 with TRBJ1-1; 7 bases match TRBD1. This TCR was sampled from a middle-aged man with active or convalescent COVID-19. The sequenced material came from peripheral blood. DNA for the CDR3: TGTGCCAGCTCACCAAGACAGGGAGAGTGGAACACTGAAGCTTTCTTT. Its translation is CASSPRQGEWNTEAFF.